The 7 T cell receptor beta chains reported below all come from one sample, sequenced in a study of PD-L1 blockade in urothelial cancer. This sample's time point: peripheral blood 6 weeks after treatment start. Repertoires were generated with immunoSEQ multiplex PCR, while TCRdb's copy carries only in-frame clones and drops some. The sample has about 120,000 clones; more than 85% are singletons. The source material was PBMCs, sampled around atezolizumab (anti-PD-L1) treatment. The receptors here all came from a man aged 55 to 69 with urothelial cancer.

The CDR3 bases are TGTGCCAGTAGTCGGGACTTCCCTATGGGGCAGCCCCAGCATTTT. Its protein product is CASSRDFPMGQPQHF. The chain carries TRBV19 and TRBJ1-5, with D perhaps TRBD1 (5 bases). Trimming took 5 bases from V and 7 from J, leaving 18 bases between them. CDR3 length: 15 residues. CDR1 is LNHDA, CDR2 SQIVND, per germline (reference sequence). Together with reference TRBV19 and TRBJ1-5, the CDR3 gives the full variable domain: DGGITQSPKYLFRKEGQNVTLSCEQNLNHDAMYWYRQDPGQGLRLIYYSQIVNDFQKGDIAEGYSVSREKKESFPLTVTSAQKNPTAFYLCASSRDFPMGQPQHFGDGTRLSIL.

The rearrangement uses TRBV11-1 and TRBJ2-1, with 8 nucleotides matching TRBD1. Germline trimming cut 3 bases from V and 5 bases from J; bases unmatched to any gene: 6. CDR1 SGHAT and CDR2 FQDESV come from the germline V gene (reference sequence). The CDR3 has 15 residues. The CDR3 protein is CASSFGQGSDNEQFF. As DNA, the CDR3 is TGTGCCAGCAGCTTTGGACAGGGCTCAGACAATGAGCAGTTCTTC.

The CDR3 DNA sequence: TGTGCCAGCACCCCGGGACTAGAAATCGTCAATGAGCAGTTCTTC. Protein: CASTPGLEIVNEQFF. V usage is TRBV2 and J usage is TRBJ2-1, with TRBD2 matching 8 bases. With V trimmed by 7 bases and J by 6 bases, 11 bases remained unmatched. There are 15 residues in the CDR3. The germline CDR1 and CDR2 sequences are SNHLY and FYNNEI. The whole variable domain, remainder taken from reference TRBV2 and TRBJ2-1, is EPEVTQTPSHQVTQMGQEVILRCVPISNHLYFYWYRQILGQKVEFLVSFYNNEISEKSEIFDDQFSVERPDGSNFTLKIRSTKLEDSAMYFCASTPGLEIVNEQFFGPGTRLTVL.

The rearrangement links TRBV9 to TRBJ2-3; D remains unclear. V was shortened by 4 bases and J by 2 bases, with 20 bases between the two germline ends. In germline, CDR1 is SGDLS, CDR2 YYNGEE. The CDR3 has 17 residues. This chain's CDR3 is CASSTAPPGAYTDTQYF. CDR3 DNA sequence: TGTGCCAGCAGCACTGCCCCCCCGGGTGCTTACACAGATACGCAGTATTTT.

The V call is TRBV19, the J call TRBJ2-1, with 9 bases matching TRBD2. V lost 3 bases to trimming and J lost 7 bases; unmatched junction nucleotides: 7. The CDR3 runs 15 residues. Germline V gene lookup returns CDR1 LNHDA and CDR2 SQIVND (reference sequence). The CDR3 loop reads CASSMVVLAGNEQFF. Written as DNA, the CDR3 is TGTGCCAGTAGTATGGTGGTCCTAGCGGGGAATGAGCAGTTCTTC.

The rearrangement joins TRBV14 to TRBJ1-2, with TRBD1 identical over 9 bases. The V and J ends lost 1 base and 7 bases, in that order; junction bases with no gene match: 7. Germline V gives CDR1 SGHDN, CDR2 FVKESK. This CDR3 spans 15 amino acids. DNA for the CDR3: TGTGCCAGCAGCCAAGTCGACAGGGGGATTGGTGGCTACACCTTC. Residues: CASSQVDRGIGGYTF.

The chain recombines TRBV11-2 with TRBJ2-7, with 7 bases identical to TRBD1. Germline V lookup: CDR1 SGHAT, CDR2 FQNNGV. CDR3 length: 14 amino acids. V was clipped by 6 bases and J by 3 bases; unmatched bases: 8. CDR3 region: CASSNPTGHYEQYF. The CDR3, as DNA: TGTGCCAGCAGTAATCCGACAGGGCACTACGAGCAGTACTTC.